This T cell receptor beta chain was sequenced for a study of blood T cells in healthy people across ages. This clonotype showed up just once. V lost 5 bases, J lost 4 bases, and 11 bases stayed unmatched. The CDR3 covers 17 residues. The germline gives CDR1 MNHNS, CDR2 SASEGT. Combining a sample-barcoded 5' primer with a J-beta primer mix, a second PCR ran for roughly 7 to 12 cycles. Via MiXCR, TCRdb re-called the 5' RACE reads, giving one row per CDR3 protein. The repertoire holds around 990,000 distinct CDR3 sequences, with 25% as singletons. Separately, the same data were catalogued under a study of T cells of mothers and their children.

This rearrangement joins TRBV6-1 to TRBJ2-3; 11 nucleotides line up with TRBD2. Specimen: blood. This sequence originates from a girl aged 2 to 9 in good health. The CDR3, as DNA: TGTGCCAGCAGTACCGTGGTGACTAGCGGGACTGCAGATACGCAGTATTTT. It encodes CASSTVVTSGTADTQYF.